The 8 T cell receptor beta chains given below trace back to one sample, sequenced in a study of cytomegalovirus exposure and HLA in healthy donors (dated 2017 in TCRdb). Library generation was performed with the immunoSEQ multiplex PCR assay. A mixture of 60 forward primers for TCR Vbeta segments and 13 reverse primers for TCR Jbeta segments was used in the multiplex PCR. In TCRdb, the immuneACCESS table is reduced to in-frame sequences with V and J assigned. These tables do not hold every clone; where another copy was compared, an unresolved V gene accounts for under half, and the others remain unexplained. For this sample the table gives about 130,000 clones, of which 60% to 85% were detected only once. The leading ten clones occupy approximately 1% of the sample. Source material: PBMCs. The receptors here all came from a human donor in good health.

The chain combines TRBV5-4 with TRBJ2-7; 8 bases agree with TRBD1. Per the germline V gene, CDR1 is SGHNT and CDR2 is YYREEE (reference sequence). The CDR3 sequence is 16 residues long. V lost 0 bases and J lost 6; bases outside the gene matches: 11. CDR3 sequence (DNA): TGTGCCAGCAGCTTGGCCCCCGGGCAGGGGGCTCCCGAGCAGTACTTC. This gives the protein CASSLAPGQGAPEQYF.

This chain connects TRBV6-5 to TRBJ1-1; TRBD1 matches at 10 bases. This CDR3 has 16 amino acids. The germline CDR1 and CDR2 sequences are MNHEY and SVGAGI. Germline trimming cut 1 base from V and 7 bases from J; bases unmatched to any gene: 9. The chain's CDR3 is CASSYWVTGTGVEAFF. The CDR3 region has the DNA TGTGCCAGCAGTTACTGGGTAACCGGGACAGGGGTTGAAGCTTTCTTT.

The chain employs TRBV15 and TRBJ1-1; 7 nucleotides agree with TRBD1. CDR3 length: 14 amino acids. Germline values: CDR1 LNHNV, CDR2 YYDKDF (reference sequence). The trim removed 1 base at V and 1 base at J, leaving 0 bases unmatched. The CDR3 loop is CATSRGDRNTEAFF. CDR3 in DNA: TGTGCCACCAGCAGAGGGGACAGGAACACTGAAGCTTTCTTT.

The chain recombines TRBV4-1 with TRBJ2-7, with D perhaps TRBD2 (5 bases). Germline values: CDR1 MGHRA, CDR2 YSYEKL. V shed 1 base and J shed 3 bases, with 10 bases lying between them. This CDR3 contains 14 residues. CDR3 region: CASSQVSGVYEQYF. In nucleotides, the CDR3 is TGCGCCAGCAGCCAAGTTTCCGGGGTCTACGAGCAGTACTTC.

The chain joins TRBV6-6 to TRBJ1-1; 9 bases align to TRBD1. V lost 8 bases and J lost 1; bases outside the gene matches: 8. The CDR3 sequence is 15 residues long. The V gene's germline CDR1 is MNHNY and CDR2 SVGAGI (reference sequence). CDR3 in DNA: TGTGCCAGCGATCTTTCGGGACAGGGGAACACTGAAGCTTTCTTT. Translating it yields CASDLSGQGNTEAFF.

V usage is TRBV15 and J usage is TRBJ2-3; TRBD1 matches 10 bases. Losses at the gene ends were 8 bases for V and 2 bases for J; bases not matched to a gene: 10. Germline CDR1 LNHNV, CDR2 YYDKDF (reference sequence). The CDR3 is 16 amino acids. Here the CDR3 reads CATGTGTGDFTDTQYF. The CDR3 nucleotides read TGTGCCACCGGAACCGGGACAGGGGACTTCACAGATACGCAGTATTTT.

This clone was counted between two and nine times. The chain joins TRBV25-1 to TRBJ1-4; no reliable D call. There are 11 residues in the CDR3. Germline CDR1 reads MGHDK; CDR2 reads SYGVNS. The germline V and J ends were trimmed by 7 bases and 11 bases, with 11 bases remaining between them. As DNA, the CDR3 is TGTGCCAGCAAACGGGGTAGGAAACTGTTTTTT. Residues: CASKRGRKLFF.

This clone was seen a handful of times. The rearrangement joins TRBV9 to TRBJ1-6; 8 nucleotides match TRBD1. This CDR3 region has 14 residues. J was trimmed by 9 bases and V by 4 bases; bases with no gene match: 6. CDR1 and CDR2 from the germline V gene are SGDLS and YYNGEE. CDR3 DNA sequence: TGTGCCAGCAGCCCCAAGGACAGGGCTTCACCCCTCCACTTT. This translates into CASSPKDRASPLHF.